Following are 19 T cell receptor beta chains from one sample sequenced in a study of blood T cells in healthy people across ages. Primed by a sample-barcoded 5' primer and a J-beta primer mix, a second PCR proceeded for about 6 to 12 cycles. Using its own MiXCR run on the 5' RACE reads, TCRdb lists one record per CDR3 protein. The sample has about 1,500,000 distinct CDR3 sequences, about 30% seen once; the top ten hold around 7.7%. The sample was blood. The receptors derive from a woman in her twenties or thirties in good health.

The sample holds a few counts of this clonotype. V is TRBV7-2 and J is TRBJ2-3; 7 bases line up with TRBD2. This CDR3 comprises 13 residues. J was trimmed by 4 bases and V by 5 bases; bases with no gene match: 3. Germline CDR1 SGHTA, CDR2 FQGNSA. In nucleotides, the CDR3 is TGTGCCAGCAGCGGGAGGGTATCAGATACGCAGTATTTT. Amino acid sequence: CASSGRVSDTQYF.

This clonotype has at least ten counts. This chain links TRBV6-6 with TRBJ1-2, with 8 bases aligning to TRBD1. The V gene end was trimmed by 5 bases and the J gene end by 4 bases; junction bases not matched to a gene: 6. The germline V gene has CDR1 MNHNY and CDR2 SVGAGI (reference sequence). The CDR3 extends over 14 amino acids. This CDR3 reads CASSPGGSGYGYTF. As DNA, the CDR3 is TGTGCCAGCAGTCCAGGGGGCTCTGGCTATGGCTACACCTTC.

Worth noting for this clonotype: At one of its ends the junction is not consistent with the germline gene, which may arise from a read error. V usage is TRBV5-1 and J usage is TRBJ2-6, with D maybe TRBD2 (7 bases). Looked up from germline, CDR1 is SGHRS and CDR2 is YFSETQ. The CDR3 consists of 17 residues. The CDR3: CASSLVAGADGANVRTF. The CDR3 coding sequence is TGCGCCAGCAGCTTGGTGGCGGGGGCGGACGGGGCCAACGTCCGGACTTTC.

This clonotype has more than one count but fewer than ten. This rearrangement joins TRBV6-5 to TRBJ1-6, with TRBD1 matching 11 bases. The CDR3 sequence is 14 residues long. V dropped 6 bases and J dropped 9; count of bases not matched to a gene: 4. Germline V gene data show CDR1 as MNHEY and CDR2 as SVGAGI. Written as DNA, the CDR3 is TGTGCCAGCAGCCGTGGGACAGGGGGTTCACCCCTCCACTTT. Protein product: CASSRGTGGSPLHF.

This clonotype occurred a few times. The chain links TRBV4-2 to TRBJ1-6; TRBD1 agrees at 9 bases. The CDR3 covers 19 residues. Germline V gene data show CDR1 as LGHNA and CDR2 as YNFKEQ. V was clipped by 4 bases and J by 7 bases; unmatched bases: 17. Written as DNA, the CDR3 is TGTGCCAGCAGCCGGCCCGGGACAGGGTCCCGATCTAAGAATTCACCCCTCCACTTT. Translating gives CASSRPGTGSRSKNSPLHF.

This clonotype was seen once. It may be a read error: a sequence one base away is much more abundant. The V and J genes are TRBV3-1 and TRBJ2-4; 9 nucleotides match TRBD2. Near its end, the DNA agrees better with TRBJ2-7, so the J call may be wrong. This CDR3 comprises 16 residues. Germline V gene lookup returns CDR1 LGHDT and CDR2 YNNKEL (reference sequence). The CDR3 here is CVSSQRLAGRLYEQYF. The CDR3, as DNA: TGTGTCAGCAGCCAACGGCTAGCGGGGCGACTCTACGAGCAGTACTTC.

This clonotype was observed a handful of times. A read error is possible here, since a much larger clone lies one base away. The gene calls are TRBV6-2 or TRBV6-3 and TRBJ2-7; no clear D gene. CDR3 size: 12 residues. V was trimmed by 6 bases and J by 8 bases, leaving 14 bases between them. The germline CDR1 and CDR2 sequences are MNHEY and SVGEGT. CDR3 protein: CASSRTRGQQYF. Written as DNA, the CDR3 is TGTGCCAGCAGCAGGACCAGAGGCCAGCAGTACTTC.

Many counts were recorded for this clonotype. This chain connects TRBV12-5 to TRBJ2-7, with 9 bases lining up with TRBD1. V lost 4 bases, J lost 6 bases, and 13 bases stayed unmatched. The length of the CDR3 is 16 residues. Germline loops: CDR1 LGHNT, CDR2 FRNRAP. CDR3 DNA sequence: TGTGCTAGTGGTTCATCCCCCGGGACAGGGCTCTTCGAGCAGTACTTC. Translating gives CASGSSPGTGLFEQYF.

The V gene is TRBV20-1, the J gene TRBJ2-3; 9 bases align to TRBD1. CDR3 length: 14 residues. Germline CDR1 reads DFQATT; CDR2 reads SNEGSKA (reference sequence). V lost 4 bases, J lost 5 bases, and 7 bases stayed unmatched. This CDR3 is CSATPGQGLDTQYF. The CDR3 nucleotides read TGCAGTGCTACGCCGGGACAGGGATTAGATACGCAGTATTTT.

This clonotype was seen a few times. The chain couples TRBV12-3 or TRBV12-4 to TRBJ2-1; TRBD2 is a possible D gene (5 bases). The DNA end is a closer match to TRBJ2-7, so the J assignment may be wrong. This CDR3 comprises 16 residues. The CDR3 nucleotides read TGTGCCAGCAGTGGGCAACTAGGGAGCTCCTACAATGAGCAGTACTTC. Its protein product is CASSGQLGSSYNEQYF.

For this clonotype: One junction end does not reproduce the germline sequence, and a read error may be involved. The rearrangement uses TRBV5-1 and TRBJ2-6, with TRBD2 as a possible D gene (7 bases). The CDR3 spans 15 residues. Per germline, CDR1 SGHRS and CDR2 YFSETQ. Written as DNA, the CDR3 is TGCGCCAGCAGTTCAGACAGTGCGGGGGCCAACGTCCCGACTTTC. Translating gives CASSSDSAGANVPTF.

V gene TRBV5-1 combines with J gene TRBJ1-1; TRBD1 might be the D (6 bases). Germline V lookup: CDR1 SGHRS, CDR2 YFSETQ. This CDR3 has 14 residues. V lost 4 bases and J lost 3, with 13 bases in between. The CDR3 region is CASSKADRDTEAFF. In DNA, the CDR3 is TGCGCCAGCAGCAAGGCGGACAGAGACACTGAAGCTTTCTTT.

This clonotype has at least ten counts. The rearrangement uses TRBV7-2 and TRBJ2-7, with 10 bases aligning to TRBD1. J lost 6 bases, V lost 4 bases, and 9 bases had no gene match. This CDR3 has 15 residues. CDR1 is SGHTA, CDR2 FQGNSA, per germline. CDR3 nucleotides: TGTGCCAGCAGCTACGCCGGGACAGGGGCCTTCGAGCAGTACTTC. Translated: CASSYAGTGAFEQYF.

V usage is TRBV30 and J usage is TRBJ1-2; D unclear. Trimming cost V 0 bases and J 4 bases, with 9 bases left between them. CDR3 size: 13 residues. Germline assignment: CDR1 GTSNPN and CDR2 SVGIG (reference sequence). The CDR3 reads CAWSVADFYGYTF. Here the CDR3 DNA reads TGTGCCTGGAGTGTGGCGGACTTCTATGGCTACACCTTC.

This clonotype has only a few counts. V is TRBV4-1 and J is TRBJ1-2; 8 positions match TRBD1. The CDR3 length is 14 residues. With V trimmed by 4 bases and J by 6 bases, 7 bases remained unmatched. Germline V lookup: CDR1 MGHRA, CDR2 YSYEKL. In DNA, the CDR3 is TGCGCCAGCAGCCGCAGGGGGCGTTCGGATGGCTACACCTTC. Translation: CASSRRGRSDGYTF.

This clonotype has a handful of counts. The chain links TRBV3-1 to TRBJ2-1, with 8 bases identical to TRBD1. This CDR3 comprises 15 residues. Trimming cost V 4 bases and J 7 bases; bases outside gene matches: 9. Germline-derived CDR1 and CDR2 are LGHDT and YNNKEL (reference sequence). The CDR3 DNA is TGTGCCAGCAGCCTCGACAGGGGCGTCGTAAATGAGCAGTTCTTC. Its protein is CASSLDRGVVNEQFF.

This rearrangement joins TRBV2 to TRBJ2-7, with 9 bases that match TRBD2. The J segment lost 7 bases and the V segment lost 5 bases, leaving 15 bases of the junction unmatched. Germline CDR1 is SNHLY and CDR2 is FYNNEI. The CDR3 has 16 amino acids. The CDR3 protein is CASSQPIAGGLREQYF. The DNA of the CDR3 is TGTGCCAGCAGTCAACCTATTGCGGGGGGGCTGCGGGAGCAGTACTTC.

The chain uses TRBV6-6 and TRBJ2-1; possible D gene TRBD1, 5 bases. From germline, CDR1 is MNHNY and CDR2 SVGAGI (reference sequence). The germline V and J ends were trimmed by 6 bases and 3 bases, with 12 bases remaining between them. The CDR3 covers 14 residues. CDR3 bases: TGTGCCAGCAGGACCCAAGACAGCTACAATGAGCAGTTCTTC. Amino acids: CASRTQDSYNEQFF.

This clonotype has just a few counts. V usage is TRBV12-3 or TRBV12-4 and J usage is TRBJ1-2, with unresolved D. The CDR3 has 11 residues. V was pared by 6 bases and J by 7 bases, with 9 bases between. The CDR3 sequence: CASSRGPGYTF. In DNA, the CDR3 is TGTGCCAGCAGCCGTGGTCCTGGCTACACCTTC.